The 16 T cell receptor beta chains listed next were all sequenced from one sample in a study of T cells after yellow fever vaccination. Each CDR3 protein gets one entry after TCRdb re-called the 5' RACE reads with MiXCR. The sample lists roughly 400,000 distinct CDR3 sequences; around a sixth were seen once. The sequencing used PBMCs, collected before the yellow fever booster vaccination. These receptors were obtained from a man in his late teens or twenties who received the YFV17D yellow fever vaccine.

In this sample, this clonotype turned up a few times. The CDR3 protein is CASSFSDEQYF. The CDR3 DNA reads TGTGCCAGCAGTTTTTCGGACGAGCAGTACTTC. The chain is built from TRBV28 and TRBJ2-7; D remains unclear. Germline V gene lookup returns CDR1 MDHEN and CDR2 SYDVKM. The CDR3 is 11 residues long. The V end lost 3 bases, the J end lost 5 bases, and 5 bases lay between the germline ends.

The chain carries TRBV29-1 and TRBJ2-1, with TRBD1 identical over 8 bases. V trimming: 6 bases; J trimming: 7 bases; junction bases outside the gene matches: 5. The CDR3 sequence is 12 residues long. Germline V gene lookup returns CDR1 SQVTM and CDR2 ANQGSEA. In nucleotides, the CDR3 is TGCAGCGTACGACAGGGGAATAATGAGCAGTTCTTC. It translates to CSVRQGNNEQFF.

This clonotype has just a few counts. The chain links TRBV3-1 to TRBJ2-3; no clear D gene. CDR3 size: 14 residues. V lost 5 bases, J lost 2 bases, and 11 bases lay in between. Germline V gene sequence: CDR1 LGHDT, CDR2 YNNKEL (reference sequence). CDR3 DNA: TGTGCCAGCAGCTCACACGGAACCACAGATACGCAGTATTTT. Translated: CASSSHGTTDTQYF.

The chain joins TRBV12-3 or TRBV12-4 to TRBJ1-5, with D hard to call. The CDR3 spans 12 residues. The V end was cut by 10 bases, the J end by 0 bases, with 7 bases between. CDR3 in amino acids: CANGDSNQPQHF. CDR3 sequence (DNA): TGTGCCAATGGGGATAGCAATCAGCCCCAGCATTTT.

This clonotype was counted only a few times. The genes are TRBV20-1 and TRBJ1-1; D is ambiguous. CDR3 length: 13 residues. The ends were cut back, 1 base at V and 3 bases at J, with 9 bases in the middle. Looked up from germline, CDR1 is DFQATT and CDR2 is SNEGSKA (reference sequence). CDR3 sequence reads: CSARATWDTEAFF. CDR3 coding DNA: TGCAGTGCTAGAGCCACGTGGGACACTGAAGCTTTCTTT.

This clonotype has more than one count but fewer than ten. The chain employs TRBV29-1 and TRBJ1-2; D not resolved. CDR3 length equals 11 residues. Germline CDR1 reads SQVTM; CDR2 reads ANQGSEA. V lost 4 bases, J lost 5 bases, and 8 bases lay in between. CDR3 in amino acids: CSVGADYGYTF. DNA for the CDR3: TGCAGCGTTGGGGCAGATTATGGCTACACCTTC.

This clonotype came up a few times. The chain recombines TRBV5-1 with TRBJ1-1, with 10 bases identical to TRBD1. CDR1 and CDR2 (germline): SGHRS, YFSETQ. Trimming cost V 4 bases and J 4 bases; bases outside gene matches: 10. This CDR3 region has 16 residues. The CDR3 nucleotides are TGCGCCAGCAGCGGGCCGGACAGGGGGGAGGCCACTGAAGCTTTCTTT. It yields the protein CASSGPDRGEATEAFF.

Here the CDR3 DNA reads TGTGCCAGCAGTACCTACAGGGTTGGCTACACCTTC. Translated, it gives CASSTYRVGYTF. The chain is built from TRBV28 and TRBJ1-2, with a tentative D call TRBD1 (6 bases). Germline loops: CDR1 MDHEN, CDR2 SYDVKM. CDR3 length: 12 residues. The V end was cut by 5 bases, the J end by 7 bases, with 11 bases between.

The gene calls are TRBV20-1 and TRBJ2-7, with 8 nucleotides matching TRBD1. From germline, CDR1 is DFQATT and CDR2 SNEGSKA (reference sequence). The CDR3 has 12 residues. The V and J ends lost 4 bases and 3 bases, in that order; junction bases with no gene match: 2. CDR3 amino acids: CSAMDRVYEQYV. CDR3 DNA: TGCAGTGCTATGGACAGGGTCTACGAGCAGTACGTC.

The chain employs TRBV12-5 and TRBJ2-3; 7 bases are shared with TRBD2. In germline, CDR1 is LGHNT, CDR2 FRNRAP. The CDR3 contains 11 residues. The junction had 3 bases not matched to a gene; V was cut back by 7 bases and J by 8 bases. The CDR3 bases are TGTGCTAGTGCCGGGACTATTACGCAGTATTTT. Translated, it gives CASAGTITQYF.

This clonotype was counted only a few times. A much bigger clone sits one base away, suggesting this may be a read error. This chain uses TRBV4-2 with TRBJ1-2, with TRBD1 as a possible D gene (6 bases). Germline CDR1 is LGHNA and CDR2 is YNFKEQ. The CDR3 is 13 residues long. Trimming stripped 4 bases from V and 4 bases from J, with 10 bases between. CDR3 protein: CASSPGQPYGYTF. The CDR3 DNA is TGTGCCAGCAGCCCCGGACAGCCCTATGGCTACACCTTC.

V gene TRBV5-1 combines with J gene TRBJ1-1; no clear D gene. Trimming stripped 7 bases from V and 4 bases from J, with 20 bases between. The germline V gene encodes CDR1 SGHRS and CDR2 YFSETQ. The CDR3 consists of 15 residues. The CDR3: CASSPLKVMITEAFF. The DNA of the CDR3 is TGCGCCAGCTCCCCCCTTAAGGTGATGATCACTGAAGCTTTCTTT.

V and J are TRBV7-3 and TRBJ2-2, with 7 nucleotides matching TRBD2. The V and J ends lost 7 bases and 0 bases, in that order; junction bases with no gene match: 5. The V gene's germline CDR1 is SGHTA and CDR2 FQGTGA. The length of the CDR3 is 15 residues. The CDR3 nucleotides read TGTGCCAGCACCATGGGACTATCGAACACCGGGGAGCTGTTTTTT. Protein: CASTMGLSNTGELFF.

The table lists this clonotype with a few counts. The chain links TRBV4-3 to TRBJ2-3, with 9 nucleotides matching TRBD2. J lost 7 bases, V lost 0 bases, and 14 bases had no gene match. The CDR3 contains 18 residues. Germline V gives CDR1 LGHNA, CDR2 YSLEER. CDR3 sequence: CASSQELSLAGSRYTQYF. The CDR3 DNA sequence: TGCGCCAGCAGCCAAGAGCTCAGTCTAGCGGGGAGCAGGTATACGCAGTATTTT.

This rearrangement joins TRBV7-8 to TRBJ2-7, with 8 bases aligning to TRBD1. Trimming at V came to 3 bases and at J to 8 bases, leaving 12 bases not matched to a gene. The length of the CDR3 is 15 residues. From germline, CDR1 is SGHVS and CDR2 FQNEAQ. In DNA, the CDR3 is TGTGCCAGCAGCTTGTCCCAGGGTCAGGGGGCACAGCAGTACTTC. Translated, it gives CASSLSQGQGAQQYF. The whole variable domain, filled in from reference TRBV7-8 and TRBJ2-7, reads GAGVSQSPRYKVAKRGQDVALRCDPISGHVSLFWYQQALGQGPEFLTYFQNEAQLDKSGLPSDRFFAERPEGSVSTLKIQRTQQEDSAVYLCASSLSQGQGAQQYFGPGTRLTVT.

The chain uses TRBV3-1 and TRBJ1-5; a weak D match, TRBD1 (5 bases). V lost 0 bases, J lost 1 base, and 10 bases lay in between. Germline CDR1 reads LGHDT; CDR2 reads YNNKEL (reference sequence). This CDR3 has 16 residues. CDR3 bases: TGTGCCAGCAGCCAAGATCTCGGACAAAGCAATCAGCCCCAGCATTTT. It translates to CASSQDLGQSNQPQHF.